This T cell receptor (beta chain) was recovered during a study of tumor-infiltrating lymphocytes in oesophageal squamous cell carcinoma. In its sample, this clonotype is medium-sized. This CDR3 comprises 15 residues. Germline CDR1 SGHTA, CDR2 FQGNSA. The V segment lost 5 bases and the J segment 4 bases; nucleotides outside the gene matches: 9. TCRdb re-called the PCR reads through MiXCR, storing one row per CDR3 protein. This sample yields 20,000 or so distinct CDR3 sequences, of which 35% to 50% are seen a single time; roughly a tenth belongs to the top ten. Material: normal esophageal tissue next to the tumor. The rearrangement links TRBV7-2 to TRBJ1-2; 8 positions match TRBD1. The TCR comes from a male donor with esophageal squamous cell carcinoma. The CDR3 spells CASSRQTGEFYGYTF. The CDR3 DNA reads TGTGCCAGCAGCAGACAGACAGGGGAGTTCTATGGCTACACCTTC.